This TCR beta chain was sequenced during a study of T-cell reconstitution after alpha-beta-depleted transplantation in children. The CDR3 extends over 15 amino acids. CDR1 is SGHVS and CDR2 is FQNEAQ in the germline V gene. Trimming shortened V by 6 bases and J by 2 bases, and 14 bases separated the two germline ends. The authors prepared the TCRbeta library with unique molecular identifiers. MiXCR, run by TCRdb on the PCR reads, gives a single entry per CDR3 protein. The sample lists some 400,000 distinct CDR3 sequences, about a fifth seen once, with approximately 3.9% in the top ten. The sequence was collected from a human donor who donated a stem cell graft to a child with acute myeloid leukemia. Specimen: PBMCs from the stem cell graft donor, collected from the stem cell graft. The chain joins TRBV7-8 to TRBJ2-1; unclear D gene. The CDR3 coding sequence is TGTGCCAGCAGTCCCGCCGCACGCACCTACAATGAGCAGTTCTTC. As protein: CASSPAARTYNEQFF.